These 21 T cell receptor beta chains share one sample of origin, sequenced in a study of vaccination and CD4 T cells after COVID-19. Antigen specificity for these receptors is unknown. The Oncomine TCR Beta short-read assay was what sequenced the DNA obtained from cultured CD4+ T cells. TCRdb passed the PCR reads through MiXCR, listing each CDR3 protein once. The sample consists of 6,000 to 6,500 distinct CDR3 sequences, 15% to 20% of them appearing once. Treatment meaning: roughly ten-day PBMC culture with coronavirus spike peptide pools or control peptides (ViraFEST assay). What was sequenced was CD4+ T cells from blood, cultured in vitro. Receptors originate from a human donor who had recovered from COVID-19.

This clonotype was recorded a few times. The chain couples TRBV30 to TRBJ1-4; weak D call: TRBD1 (6 bases). Germline V gene data show CDR1 as GTSNPN and CDR2 as SVGIG (reference sequence). V lost 3 bases to trimming and J lost 7 bases, with 18 bases between them. The CDR3 length is 15 residues. CDR3 sequence reads: CAWSPGGPRGEKLFF. DNA for the CDR3: TGTGCCTGGAGCCCCGGGGGGCCCCGGGGTGAAAAACTGTTTTTT.

For this clonotype: A much larger clone differs from this one at a single base, so this may be a read error. The V gene is TRBV27, the J gene TRBJ1-5; TRBD1 is a possible D gene (5 bases). This CDR3 comprises 12 residues. From germline, CDR1 is MNHEY and CDR2 SMNVEV (reference sequence). This CDR3 reads CPSSTGGGPQHF. The CDR3 nucleotides are TGTCCCAGTTCCACAGGTGGTGGGCCCCAGCATTTT.

The rearrangement uses TRBV2 and TRBJ2-7; 7 positions match TRBD1. CDR1 is SNHLY and CDR2 is FYNNEI in the germline V gene. CDR3 size: 16 residues. Trimming took 3 bases from V and 4 from J; bases not matched to a gene: 12. The CDR3 protein is CASSEGRKGARYEQYF. The CDR3 nucleotides read TGTGCCAGCAGTGAGGGACGGAAGGGGGCGCGGTACGAGCAGTACTTC.

The sample holds a few counts of this clonotype. The chain couples TRBV6-2 or TRBV6-3 to TRBJ1-4; D gene unclear. Per the germline V gene, CDR1 is MNHEY and CDR2 is SVGEGT. Trimming removed 4 bases from V and 5 bases from J, with 5 bases in between. CDR3 size: 12 residues. For the CDR3, the DNA is TGTGCCAGCAGTTCGGGGAATGAAAAACTGTTTTTT. Translation gives CASSSGNEKLFF.

In this sample, this clonotype is medium-sized. The CDR3 region has the DNA TGTGCCAGCAGCTTAGAGTATAGACAGGGCGCCAGCTACACCTTC. As protein: CASSLEYRQGASYTF. V and J are TRBV7-8 and TRBJ1-2, with TRBD1 identical over 7 bases. The germline gives CDR1 SGHVS, CDR2 FQNEAQ. The length of the CDR3 is 15 residues. V gave up 1 base and J gave up 9 bases; unmatched junction bases: 11.

In this sample, this clonotype is medium-sized. The chain joins TRBV30 to TRBJ1-3; the D is unclear. V lost 3 bases, J lost 1 base, and 22 bases lay in between. Looked up from germline, CDR1 is GTSNPN and CDR2 is SVGIG (reference sequence). This CDR3 spans 18 amino acids. Written as DNA, the CDR3 is TGTGCCTGGAGCGGGTATACCAATCCGACTGGTTCTGGAAACACCATATATTTT. Amino acid sequence: CAWSGYTNPTGSGNTIYF.

The chain is built from TRBV12-3 or TRBV12-4 and TRBJ1-3; D unresolved. There are 12 residues in the CDR3. V dropped 5 bases and J dropped 4 bases, with 6 bases sitting between them. CDR3 sequence reads: CASSGRGNTIYF. CDR3 sequence (DNA): TGTGCCAGCAGTGGCAGGGGAAACACCATATATTTT.

The chain recombines TRBV7-9 with TRBJ2-7; perhaps TRBD1 as D (6 bases). The CDR3 extends over 14 amino acids. Trimming stripped 5 bases from V and 3 bases from J, with 14 bases between. Germline assignment: CDR1 SEHNR and CDR2 FQNEAQ (reference sequence). The CDR3 DNA reads TGTGCCAGCAGCCCAGGGACATCCTACTACGAGCAGTACTTC. It is translated as CASSPGTSYYEQYF.

V is TRBV30 and J is TRBJ2-5; tentative D call: TRBD1 (6 bases). This CDR3 has 13 amino acids. Germline CDR1 is GTSNPN and CDR2 is SVGIG (reference sequence). CDR3 in amino acids: CASDRSRGETQYF. For the CDR3, the DNA is TGTGCTTCCGACAGGTCCCGTGGAGAGACCCAGTACTTC.

In nucleotides, the CDR3 is TGTGCCAGCAGTTTCCTCCGACGGATCTCTGGAAACACCATATATTTT. It specifies CASSFLRRISGNTIYF. The rearrangement joins TRBV27 to TRBJ1-3; D call uncertain. Germline V gives CDR1 MNHEY, CDR2 SMNVEV (reference sequence). The V end was cut by 3 bases, the J end by 0 bases, with 12 bases between. CDR3 size: 16 residues.

The chain has TRBV10-3 and TRBJ2-5; 8 bases match TRBD1. Per the germline V gene, CDR1 is ENHRY and CDR2 is SYGVKD. V trimming: 4 bases; J trimming: 1 base; junction bases outside the gene matches: 2. The CDR3 is 14 amino acids. The CDR3 coding sequence is TGTGCCATCAGTGGGACAGGGCCCCAAGAGACCCAGTACTTC. This codes for CAISGTGPQETQYF.

This clonotype is large within its sample. The chain carries TRBV6-5 and TRBJ2-7; 10 bases match TRBD2. The CDR3 is 16 amino acids. V trimming: 2 bases; J trimming: 7 bases; junction bases outside the gene matches: 11. Germline V CDR1 and CDR2: MNHEY, SVGAGI. The CDR3 loop reads CASSYGAAGGPEEQYF. In DNA form, the CDR3 reads TGTGCCAGCAGTTACGGGGCAGCGGGGGGGCCGGAGGAGCAGTACTTC.

The genes are TRBV14 and TRBJ2-3, with D possibly being TRBD2 (6 bases). Deletions cut 1 base from V and 0 bases from J, with 11 bases between. This CDR3 has 16 amino acids. Germline V CDR1 and CDR2: SGHDN, FVKESK. CDR3 sequence reads: CASSQGSGTSTDTQYF. The CDR3, as DNA: TGTGCCAGCAGCCAAGGCTCCGGGACTAGCACAGATACGCAGTATTTT.

Sample share makes this clonotype medium-sized (0.01 to 0.1%). The gene calls are TRBV6-1 and TRBJ2-2; D is unresolved. The CDR3 sequence is 14 residues long. Germline values: CDR1 MNHNS, CDR2 SASEGT. The V and J ends lost 6 bases and 5 bases respectively, with 13 bases between them. This CDR3 reads CASSPAVGTGELFF. The CDR3 nucleotides are TGTGCCAGCAGCCCCGCGGTGGGTACCGGGGAGCTGTTTTTT.

This clonotype occurred a few times. The chain couples TRBV5-1 to TRBJ2-3; possibly TRBD1 for D (6 bases). This CDR3 has 15 amino acids. Trimming pared 3 bases from V and 2 bases from J, leaving 13 bases between. Per germline, CDR1 SGHRS and CDR2 YFSETQ. Here the CDR3 reads CASSSTGLPTDTQYF. In nucleotides, the CDR3 is TGCGCCAGCAGCTCTACAGGGTTGCCCACAGATACGCAGTATTTT.

This clonotype has only a few counts. The V call is TRBV29-1, the J call TRBJ1-2; maybe TRBD1 (5 bases). CDR3 length: 14 amino acids. The V end was cut by 4 bases, the J end by 8 bases, with 20 bases between. The germline CDR1 and CDR2 sequences are SQVTM and ANQGSEA. Here the CDR3 reads CSVGENPGGDGYTF. The CDR3 bases are TGCAGCGTTGGAGAAAACCCCGGAGGGGACGGCTACACCTTC. The full variable domain, completed using reference TRBV29-1 and TRBJ1-2, is SAVISQKPSRDICQRGTSLTIQCQVDSQVTMMFWYRQQPGQSLTLIATANQGSEATYESGFVIDKFPISRPNLTFSTLTVSNMSPEDSSIYLCSVGENPGGDGYTFGSGTRLTVV.

By share, this clonotype counts as medium-sized. The V call is TRBV11-2, the J call TRBJ1-2; a weak D match, TRBD1 (5 bases). The V end was cut by 4 bases, the J end by 3 bases, with 15 bases between. This CDR3 comprises 15 residues. The germline V gene encodes CDR1 SGHAT and CDR2 FQNNGV. This CDR3 reads CASSYGGGSHYGYTF. CDR3 coding DNA: TGTGCCAGCAGCTACGGGGGGGGGAGCCACTATGGCTACACCTTC.

A few counts support this clonotype. The chain employs TRBV18 and TRBJ1-6; 7 bases map to TRBD1. The CDR3 is 16 amino acids. CDR1 KGHSH and CDR2 LQKENI come from the germline V gene. J gave up 2 bases and V 1 base, and 2 bases lay outside the gene matches. Here the CDR3 DNA reads TGTGCCAGCTCACCACGAGGGGGCGCCTATAATTCACCCCTCCACTTT. Protein sequence: CASSPRGGAYNSPLHF.

This clonotype was recorded a few times. V usage is TRBV7-2 and J usage is TRBJ1-3; D is perhaps TRBD1 (5 bases). Trimming cost V 3 bases and J 5 bases, with 11 bases left between them. CDR1 and CDR2 from the germline V gene are SGHTA and FQGNSA. The CDR3 totals 14 residues. Here the CDR3 DNA reads TGTGCCAGCAGCTTGGAGGGGATTCGAAACACCATATATTTT. This codes for CASSLEGIRNTIYF.

This clonotype is deemed medium-sized. This chain connects TRBV27 to TRBJ1-2, with 7 bases identical to TRBD1. The V and J ends lost 0 bases and 2 bases, in that order; junction bases with no gene match: 12. The V gene's germline CDR1 is MNHEY and CDR2 SMNVEV (reference sequence). CDR3 length equals 18 residues. The CDR3 region has the DNA TGTGCCAGCAGTTTATCGACATCCTCGGGACAGTACAACTATGGCTACACCTTC. Translated: CASSLSTSSGQYNYGYTF.

The chain carries TRBV9 and TRBJ2-2, with 7 positions matching TRBD1. Germline V gene lookup returns CDR1 SGDLS and CDR2 YYNGEE. The CDR3 length is 15 residues. V trimming: 3 bases; J trimming: 3 bases; junction bases outside the gene matches: 5. The CDR3 is CASSARQGYTGELFF. Written as DNA, the CDR3 is TGTGCCAGCAGCGCAAGACAGGGCTACACCGGGGAGCTGTTTTTT.